The T cell receptor (beta chain) under discussion was sequenced for a study of OX40 agonist ivuxolimab in advanced cancers. Study-level information: Those enrolled were about 80% male, with a mean age of around 58 years and ages from about 20 to 79.

Assay used: immunoSEQ multiplex PCR; TCRdb lists only in-frame clones, some missing. The sample lists roughly 35,000 clones, 88% occurring once. In regard to this clone: The antigen remains undetermined.

Deletions cut 4 bases from V and 3 bases from J, with 19 bases between. The CDR3 extends over 16 amino acids. The V gene's germline CDR1 is SGHRS and CDR2 YFSETQ. Study-level points and caveats: Some patients who did not respond also had low normalized T-cell clonal expansion.

This TCR came from an adult with an advanced solid tumor such as melanoma, head and neck, liver or kidney cancer. The chain has TRBV5-1 and TRBJ2-5; TRBD1 might be the D (6 bases). Specimen: CD4+ or CD8+ T cells sorted from blood, collected in a trial of the OX40 agonist ivuxolimab. The CDR3 reads CASSDRDTRGEETQYF. CDR3 coding DNA: TGCGCCAGCAGCGACCGGGACACCCGAGGGGAAGAGACCCAGTACTTC.